These 22 T cell receptor beta chains originate from one sample sequenced in a study of human T cells and chemical hapten exposure (dated by TCRdb to 2020 to 2022). The label giving this sample's time point can be read as: patch test 2, 6 weeks after DPC sensitization. Read against the paper, the sample's treatment or condition label means: therapeutic diphenylcyclopropenone sensitization with weekly scalp DPC. Libraries were prepared through RACE. Sequencing relied on a NextSeq 500. Using fastp at Q25 and MiXCR, TCRdb reprocessed the public reads and kept productive beta chains. Entries that share a CDR3 protein sequence are merged under the most common genes and DNA. For this sample there are 65,000 to 90,000 distinct CDR3 sequences; 6.6% appear just once. 1% to 1.5% of the sample is in the top ten clones. The sequencing here drew on whole blood, taken in connection with sensitization to the hapten diphenylcyclopropenone (DPC). Source of these receptors: a woman aged 25 to 39 with alopecia areata. Some clones in this sample may be carry-over from other donors' samples.

This clonotype was observed a handful of times. The chain links TRBV19 to TRBJ1-2; no clear D. The length of the CDR3 is 13 residues. Trimming shortened V by 5 bases and J by 2 bases, and 9 bases separated the two germline ends. The germline V gene encodes CDR1 LNHDA and CDR2 SQIVND (reference sequence). DNA of the CDR3: TGTGCCAGTAGTTTAGCCCAGAACTATGGCTACACCTTC. This translates into CASSLAQNYGYTF.

This clonotype has only a few counts. This chain uses TRBV30 with TRBJ2-1; TRBD2 matches at 8 bases. V gave up 5 bases and J gave up 10 bases; unmatched junction bases: 10. CDR1 and CDR2 from the germline V gene are GTSNPN and SVGIG (reference sequence). This CDR3 has 13 residues. DNA of the CDR3: TGTGCCTGGGTTAGCGGGGCTCCGGGAGAGCAGTTCTTC. Translation gives CAWVSGAPGEQFF.

The table lists this clonotype with a few counts. The V call is TRBV29-1, the J call TRBJ1-4, with 8 bases aligning to TRBD1. The CDR3 extends over 15 amino acids. With V trimmed by 1 base and J by 10 bases, 11 bases remained unmatched. From germline, CDR1 is SQVTM and CDR2 ANQGSEA. The CDR3 coding sequence is TGCAGCGTTGAAGTCTCGGACAGGGAGTTTCGAAAACTGTTTTTT. This sequence encodes CSVEVSDREFRKLFF.

This clonotype was detected a few times. The chain uses TRBV29-1 and TRBJ1-2; the D gene is possibly TRBD1 (6 bases). Deletions cut 0 bases from V and 5 bases from J, with 16 bases between. The CDR3 spans 15 residues. Germline-derived CDR1 and CDR2 are SQVTM and ANQGSEA. CDR3 protein: CSVEDWAGAGYGYTF. CDR3 sequence (DNA): TGCAGCGTTGAAGACTGGGCAGGGGCCGGTTATGGCTACACCTTC.

This clonotype was seen at least ten times. The chain links TRBV27 to TRBJ1-2, with D perhaps matching TRBD1 (5 bases). Germline CDR1 MNHEY, CDR2 SMNVEV (reference sequence). This CDR3 is built from 16 residues. Between the trimmed V and J ends, which lost 4 bases and 4 bases, there was a span of 19 bases. DNA of the CDR3: TGTGCCAGCAGTTCCCGGGACGGCCTCCACCTCTATGGCTACACCTTC. This codes for CASSSRDGLHLYGYTF.

On this clonotype itself: The junction and the germline gene differ at one end; a read error may be behind it. The chain carries TRBV7-2 and TRBJ1-1; D uncertain. Germline V lookup: CDR1 SGHTA, CDR2 FQGNSA. CDR3 length: 14 residues. CDR3 amino acids: CASSFAGLYTETFF. CDR3 DNA sequence: TGTGCCAGCAGCTTCGCAGGTCTGTACACTGAAACTTTCTTT.

The chain is built from TRBV27 and TRBJ1-6, with 7 nucleotides matching TRBD1. Trimming at V came to 10 bases and at J to 10 bases, leaving 13 bases not matched to a gene. The CDR3 extends over 14 amino acids. In germline, CDR1 is MNHEY, CDR2 SMNVEV (reference sequence). Here the CDR3 DNA reads TGTGCCACGCGACAGGGAGGGGAATGGTCACCCCTCCACTTT. Encoded protein: CATRQGGEWSPLHF.

This clonotype appeared a few times. The chain uses TRBV28 and TRBJ1-5; possible D gene TRBD1, 5 bases. Trimming stripped 4 bases from V and 1 base from J, with 11 bases between. From germline, CDR1 is MDHEN and CDR2 SYDVKM. The CDR3 spans 15 residues. CDR3: CASSSRQRSNQPQHF. Written as DNA, the CDR3 is TGTGCCAGCAGTTCTCGACAGAGAAGCAATCAGCCCCAGCATTTT.

The gene calls are TRBV6-1 and TRBJ1-2; TRBD1 is a possible D gene (6 bases). Per the germline V gene, CDR1 is MNHNS and CDR2 is SASEGT. The CDR3 extends over 14 amino acids. Trimming stripped 0 bases from V and 8 bases from J, with 13 bases between. CDR3: CASSEAGNRDGYTF. In nucleotides, the CDR3 is TGTGCCAGCAGTGAAGCGGGGAACAGGGACGGCTACACCTTC.

This chain links TRBV29-1 with TRBJ1-1, with 7 bases matching TRBD1. Per germline, CDR1 SQVTM and CDR2 ANQGSEA. CDR3 size: 13 residues. Trimming at V came to 7 bases and at J to 0 bases, leaving 5 bases not matched to a gene. In nucleotides, the CDR3 is TGCAGCGCCCAGACAGGGATGAACACTGAAGCTTTCTTT. Encoded protein: CSAQTGMNTEAFF.

The chain recombines TRBV5-1 with TRBJ2-1; maybe TRBD2 (6 bases). CDR3 length: 15 amino acids. V was shortened by 1 base and J by 5 bases, with 13 bases between the two germline ends. Germline V gives CDR1 SGHRS, CDR2 YFSETQ. CDR3 sequence: CASSLLEGSNNEQFF. DNA of the CDR3: TGCGCCAGCAGCTTGTTGGAGGGAAGTAACAATGAGCAGTTCTTC.

This clonotype was recorded at least ten times. The J gene is TRBJ2-7, the V gene TRBV9, with TRBD1 matching over 8 bases. The germline CDR1 and CDR2 sequences are SGDLS and YYNGEE. Losses at the gene ends were 4 bases for V and 3 bases for J; bases not matched to a gene: 6. The CDR3 consists of 14 residues. The CDR3 region is CASSIGQGFYEQYF. In DNA, the CDR3 is TGTGCCAGCAGCATTGGACAGGGATTCTACGAGCAGTACTTC.

This clonotype was found a few times. V usage is TRBV12-3 or TRBV12-4 and J usage is TRBJ1-2, with D possibly being TRBD1 (5 bases). V lost 7 bases to trimming and J lost 3 bases, with 9 bases between them. The CDR3 sequence is 12 residues long. The CDR3 loop is CASKGRDYGYTF. Here the CDR3 DNA reads TGTGCCAGCAAGGGGCGGGACTATGGCTACACCTTC.

This clonotype was seen a few times. This rearrangement joins TRBV7-6 to TRBJ1-1, with 7 bases that match TRBD1. The trim removed 1 base at V and 1 base at J, leaving 3 bases unmatched. Germline-derived CDR1 and CDR2 are SGHVS and FNYEAQ. This CDR3 spans 15 amino acids. The CDR3 DNA reads TGTGCCAGCAGCTTAGAGGGGGCCCGGAACACTGAAGCTTTCTTT. The encoded protein is CASSLEGARNTEAFF.

The CDR3 loop reads CASSLARGTDTQYF. CDR3 nucleotides: TGTGCCAGCAGCTTAGCTAGGGGCACAGATACGCAGTATTTT. The gene calls are TRBV7-2 and TRBJ2-3; D is undetermined. The ends were cut back, 0 bases at V and 1 base at J, with 5 bases in the middle. Germline CDR1 and CDR2: SGHTA and FQGNSA. This CDR3 comprises 14 residues. Full variable domain (remainder filled in from reference TRBV7-2 and TRBJ2-3): GAGVSQSPSNKVTEKGKDVELRCDPISGHTALYWYRQSLGQGLEFLIYFQGNSAPDKSGLPSDRFSAERTGGSVSTLTIQRTQQEDSAVYLCASSLARGTDTQYFGPGTRLTVL.

The CDR3 protein is CASSAQDLNTEAFF. CDR3 sequence (DNA): TGTGCCAGCAGCGCCCAGGACTTGAACACTGAAGCTTTCTTT. This chain connects TRBV5-4 to TRBJ1-1, with D unresolved. Germline CDR1 reads SGHNT; CDR2 reads YYREEE (reference sequence). Trimming took off 4 bases at V and 0 bases at J, with 10 bases between the two ends. This CDR3 contains 14 residues.

The sample holds a few counts of this clonotype. The gene calls are TRBV18 and TRBJ1-6; perhaps TRBD1 as D (6 bases). Germline-derived CDR1 and CDR2 are KGHSH and LQKENI. The CDR3 extends over 18 amino acids. The V and J ends lost 1 base and 0 bases respectively, with 13 bases between them. CDR3 protein: CASSPRISGASYNSPLHF. The CDR3 nucleotides read TGTGCCAGCTCACCACGTATTTCGGGGGCCTCCTATAATTCACCCCTCCACTTT.

This clonotype occurred a few times. V usage is TRBV29-1 and J usage is TRBJ1-1; no firm D call. The CDR3 runs to 11 residues. Germline V lookup: CDR1 SQVTM, CDR2 ANQGSEA. V was shortened by 4 bases and J by 0 bases, with 3 bases between the two germline ends. CDR3 bases: TGCAGCGTTGGAATGAACACTGAAGCTTTCTTT. Protein: CSVGMNTEAFF. Looking up the rest from reference TRBV29-1 and TRBJ1-1 gives the full variable domain: SAVISQKPSRDICQRGTSLTIQCQVDSQVTMMFWYRQQPGQSLTLIATANQGSEATYESGFVIDKFPISRPNLTFSTLTVSNMSPEDSSIYLCSVGMNTEAFFGQGTRLTVV.

J is TRBJ2-7 and V is TRBV5-4; either TRBD1 or TRBD2 may supply D (5 bases each). The V gene lost 0 bases and the J gene lost 5 bases, with 15 bases spanning the gap. Germline CDR1 reads SGHNT; CDR2 reads YYREEE (reference sequence). The CDR3 runs to 15 residues. The CDR3 loop is CASSLGGPGSNEQYF. The CDR3 DNA follows: TGTGCCAGCAGCTTGGGGGGACCGGGCAGCAACGAGCAGTACTTC.

This clonotype was counted a few times. In DNA, the CDR3 is TGTGCCAGCAGCCAAGTCGGATTCCGGGGGGGCCGCCTAGGCACAGATACGCAGTATTTT. Translation: CASSQVGFRGGRLGTDTQYF. The genes are TRBV3-1 and TRBJ2-3, with TRBD2 matching over 8 bases. This CDR3 has 20 residues. Losses at the gene ends were 1 base for V and 1 base for J; bases not matched to a gene: 16. The germline CDR1 and CDR2 sequences are LGHDT and YNNKEL (reference sequence).

This clonotype came up many times. The chain links TRBV18 to TRBJ1-5; D is perhaps TRBD1 (6 bases). CDR1 is KGHSH and CDR2 is LQKENI in the germline V gene. V was trimmed by 6 bases and J by 2 bases, leaving 11 bases between them. The CDR3 runs to 14 residues. The CDR3 reads CASSPEGGNQPQHF. CDR3 DNA: TGTGCCAGCTCGCCCGAGGGGGGCAATCAGCCCCAGCATTTT.

This chain joins TRBV6-5 and TRBJ1-2; 8 nucleotides line up with TRBD1. The trim removed 7 bases at V and 4 bases at J, leaving 11 bases unmatched. This CDR3 has 15 amino acids. Germline lookup yields CDR1 MNHEY and CDR2 SVGAGI. The DNA of the CDR3 is TGTGCCAGCACCGGAGCAGGGGGCGCGATCTATGGCTACACCTTC. Its protein product is CASTGAGGAIYGYTF.